This TCR beta chain was sequenced in a study of control samples from healthy donors and cancer patients. This table comes from immunoSEQ multiplex PCR, and its TCRdb copy is limited to in-frame clones, with some not included. This sample has 130,000 or so clones, with 90% to 95% found just once. There are 15 residues in the CDR3. J was trimmed by 6 bases and V by 2 bases; bases with no gene match: 5. From germline, CDR1 is SGHVS and CDR2 FQNEAQ. The chain is built from TRBV7-8 and TRBJ2-1; 9 bases fit TRBD2. Sequenced sample: PBMCs. The sequence derives from a man aged 55 to 70 with colorectal cancer. The CDR3 bases are TGTGCCAGCAGCTTAAGGGGACTAGCCGTCAATGAGCAGTTCTTC. This sequence encodes CASSLRGLAVNEQFF.